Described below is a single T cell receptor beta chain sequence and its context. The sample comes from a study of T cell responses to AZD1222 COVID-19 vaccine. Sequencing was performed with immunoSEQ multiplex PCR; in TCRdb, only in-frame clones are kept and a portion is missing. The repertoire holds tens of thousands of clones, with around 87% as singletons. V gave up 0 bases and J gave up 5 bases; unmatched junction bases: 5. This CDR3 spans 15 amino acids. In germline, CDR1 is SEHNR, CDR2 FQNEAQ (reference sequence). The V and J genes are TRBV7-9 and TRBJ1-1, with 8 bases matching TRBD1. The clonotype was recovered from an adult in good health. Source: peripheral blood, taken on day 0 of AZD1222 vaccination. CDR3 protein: CASSLAAGGRTEAFF. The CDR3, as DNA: TGTGCCAGCAGCTTAGCCGCAGGGGGCCGGACTGAAGCTTTCTTT.